The subject of this entry is one TCR beta chain. These data belong to a study of blood T cell repertoires in COVID-19. Study-level information: The cDNA or gDNA used as material had been derived from T cells, B-cell-depleted T cells, or PBMCs.

Here immunoSEQ multiplex PCR was the method, and the copy in TCRdb shows in-frame clones only, minus some. Of some 350,000 clones in the sample, 88% are singletons; the top ten hold around 4.6%. V lost 0 bases and J lost 8; bases outside the gene matches: 12. CDR3 size: 16 residues. The germline V gene has CDR1 SGHDT and CDR2 YYEEEE. The V gene is TRBV5-6, the J gene TRBJ1-2, with TRBD1 matching 8 bases. The clonotype comes from a young man who had recovered from COVID-19. Sequencing was carried out using PBMCs or T cells enriched from blood (not recorded which). CDR3 nucleotides: TGTGCCAGCAGCTTGGCCGGCCAGGGGGCCCTCAGGGGCTACACCTTC. This codes for CASSLAGQGALRGYTF.